The 22 T cell receptor beta chains below come from one sample, sequenced in a study of vaccination and CD4 T cells after COVID-19. Treatment specified: roughly 10-day PBMC culture with coronavirus spike peptide pools or control peptides (ViraFEST assay). For these receptors, no antigen is known. The Oncomine TCR Beta short-read assay generated sequence data from the DNA of cultured CD4+ T cells. One entry per CDR3 protein results from TCRdb running MiXCR on the PCR reads. The sample includes 15,000 to 20,000 distinct CDR3 sequences, 43% seen only once; the top ten take about 6%. The sequencing used CD4+ T cells from blood, cultured in vitro, collected before SARS-CoV-2 vaccination. Receptor source: a human donor who had recovered from COVID-19.

Only a few counts were recorded for this clonotype. This rearrangement joins TRBV4-3 to TRBJ1-2; tentatively, D is TRBD1 (6 bases). Looked up from germline, CDR1 is LGHNA and CDR2 is YSLEER. The CDR3 consists of 14 residues. V was cut by 0 bases and J by 4 bases, with 9 bases left in between. The CDR3 DNA reads TGCGCCAGCAGCCAAGAGGGCAGGGGCTATGGCTACACCTTC. Its protein product is CASSQEGRGYGYTF.

The J gene is TRBJ1-1, the V gene TRBV7-6; a possible D gene is TRBD1 (6 bases). This CDR3 comprises 15 residues. Germline CDR1 reads SGHVS; CDR2 reads FNYEAQ. Between the trimmed V and J ends, which lost 4 bases and 3 bases, there was a span of 15 bases. The CDR3 DNA is TGTGCCAGCAGCTACCCCGGGACAACATACACTGAAGCTTTCTTT. Its protein product is CASSYPGTTYTEAFF.

V is TRBV9 and J is TRBJ2-2; 11 nucleotides align to TRBD2. Germline V CDR1 and CDR2: SGDLS, YYNGEE. CDR3 length equals 18 residues. Trimming removed 6 bases from V and 0 bases from J; junction bases left unmatched: 10. The CDR3 DNA reads as TGTGCCAGCACCATCGGTAGCGGGGGGGCTACGAACACCGGGGAGCTGTTTTTT. Amino acid sequence: CASTIGSGGATNTGELFF.

The J gene is TRBJ1-6, the V gene TRBV19; a weak D match, TRBD1 (5 bases). There are 14 residues in the CDR3. CDR1 LNHDA and CDR2 SQIVND come from the germline V gene (reference sequence). The V end lost 10 bases, the J end lost 3 bases, and 13 bases lay between the germline ends. CDR3 residues: CATSGRSYNSPLHF. The DNA for the CDR3 is TGTGCCACCTCGGGACGGAGCTATAATTCACCCCTCCACTTT.

This clonotype was observed a handful of times. The chain recombines TRBV20-1 with TRBJ1-1; possible D gene TRBD1, 5 bases. CDR1 is DFQATT and CDR2 is SNEGSKA in the germline V gene (reference sequence). With 5 bases removed from V and 0 bases from J, the gap between germline ends came to 19 bases. This CDR3 is 16 amino acids long. CDR3 amino acids: CSAGRAGLLMNTEAFF. For the CDR3, the DNA is TGCAGTGCTGGGAGGGCAGGGCTTCTTATGAACACTGAAGCTTTCTTT.

This clonotype was recorded a few times. V gene TRBV20-1 combines with J gene TRBJ1-1; no clear D gene. Germline V gene lookup returns CDR1 DFQATT and CDR2 SNEGSKA (reference sequence). The CDR3 covers 13 residues. V lost 5 bases, J lost 0 bases, and 10 bases lay in between. The DNA of the CDR3 is TGCAGTGCTGTCGACACCATGAACACTGAAGCTTTCTTT. Residues: CSAVDTMNTEAFF.

The rearrangement links TRBV4-2 to TRBJ2-5; 8 bases map to TRBD1. From germline, CDR1 is LGHNA and CDR2 YNFKEQ. The J segment lost 1 base and the V segment lost 3 bases, leaving 1 base of the junction unmatched. CDR3 length equals 14 residues. The CDR3 region has the DNA TGTGCCAGCAGCCAGCAGGGGGCCCAAGAGACCCAGTACTTC. This codes for CASSQQGAQETQYF.

The chain uses TRBV5-4 and TRBJ2-1; no clear D. Germline CDR1 SGHNT, CDR2 YYREEE (reference sequence). The CDR3 loop spans 13 amino acids. V gave up 0 bases and J gave up 6 bases, with 7 bases separating them. The CDR3 DNA follows: TGTGCCAGCAGCTTGGGGTGGAGCAATGAGCAGTTCTTC. This gives the protein CASSLGWSNEQFF.

This clonotype was seen more than once but under ten times. The chain has TRBV7-8 and TRBJ1-2; D is possibly TRBD1 (6 bases). Trimming pared 5 bases from V and 6 bases from J, leaving 19 bases between. Germline CDR1 is SGHVS and CDR2 is FQNEAQ. There are 15 residues in the CDR3. The CDR3 sequence is CASSPSQGRGHGYTF. CDR3 coding DNA: TGTGCCAGCAGCCCTAGTCAAGGCAGGGGTCATGGCTACACCTTC.

The chain has TRBV28 and TRBJ2-7; D perhaps matches TRBD1 (7 bases). Deletions cut 6 bases from V and 6 bases from J, with 21 bases between. Germline V CDR1 and CDR2: MDHEN, SYDVKM. The CDR3 length is 15 residues. The CDR3 DNA reads as TGTGCCAGCAGCGATAAACAGGGGAGGCTCCGCGAGCAGTACTTC. This sequence encodes CASSDKQGRLREQYF. Looking up the rest from reference TRBV28 and TRBJ2-7 gives the full variable domain: DVKVTQSSRYLVKRTGEKVFLECVQDMDHENMFWYRQDPGLGLRLIYFSYDVKMKEKGDIPEGYSVSREKKERFSLILESASTNQTSMYLCASSDKQGRLREQYFGPGTRLTVT.

This clonotype turned up a few times. The CDR3 nucleotides are TGTGCCAGCACCCGGACGGGACTAGGTCGGCAGTATTTT. This sequence encodes CASTRTGLGRQYF. This chain uses TRBV7-9 with TRBJ2-3, with 8 bases lining up with TRBD2. CDR1 and CDR2 (germline): SEHNR, FQNEAQ (reference sequence). Trimming at V came to 7 bases and at J to 11 bases, leaving 11 bases not matched to a gene. The CDR3 has 13 amino acids.

CDR3 sequence: CASSLLVSGDTGELFF. The CDR3, as DNA: TGTGCCAGCAGTTTATTGGTTAGCGGGGACACCGGGGAGCTGTTTTTT. The chain couples TRBV12-3 or TRBV12-4 to TRBJ2-2; 8 nucleotides line up with TRBD2. The junction had 5 bases not matched to a gene; V was cut back by 2 bases and J by 3 bases. CDR3 size: 16 residues.

The chain carries TRBV20-1 and TRBJ1-3; no clear D. CDR1 and CDR2 (germline): DFQATT, SNEGSKA (reference sequence). This CDR3 is 14 amino acids long. V lost 0 bases to trimming and J lost 4 bases, with 10 bases between them. The CDR3 reads CSARDRRAGNTIYF. In nucleotides, the CDR3 is TGCAGTGCTAGAGATAGAAGGGCAGGAAACACCATATATTTT.

This clonotype was recorded a few times. The rearrangement joins TRBV20-1 to TRBJ1-2; possibly TRBD1 for D (5 bases). CDR3 length: 17 amino acids. The germline V and J ends were trimmed by 1 base and 2 bases, with 20 bases remaining between them. Germline CDR1 and CDR2: DFQATT and SNEGSKA (reference sequence). The CDR3 sequence is CSARAGGRERRNYGYTF. CDR3 coding DNA: TGCAGTGCTAGAGCAGGAGGCAGGGAGAGGCGAAACTATGGCTACACCTTC.

In this sample, this clonotype turned up a few times. The rearrangement uses TRBV20-1 and TRBJ1-1, with D unclear. Trimming left V 6 bases short and J 1 base short, with 3 bases between. The CDR3 is made up of 10 amino acids. Germline V lookup: CDR1 DFQATT, CDR2 SNEGSKA (reference sequence). The DNA for the CDR3 is TGCAGTGCAACGAACACTGAAGCTTTCTTT. This codes for CSATNTEAFF.

Only a few counts were recorded for this clonotype. This chain connects TRBV2 to TRBJ1-1, with D possibly TRBD1 on 6 matching bases. CDR3 length: 16 residues. From germline, CDR1 is SNHLY and CDR2 FYNNEI. The V end was cut by 6 bases, the J end by 0 bases, with 17 bases between. The CDR3 loop reads CASRMATGQMNTEAFF. The CDR3 DNA reads TGTGCCAGCAGGATGGCGACAGGACAAATGAACACTGAAGCTTTCTTT.

CDR3 sequence (DNA): TGTGCCAGCAGTTACGGTGGGCCCTCCTACGAGCAGTACTTC. Its translation: CASSYGGPSYEQYF. The V and J genes are TRBV6-5 and TRBJ2-7, with D uncertain. This CDR3 spans 14 amino acids. Trimming stripped 2 bases from V and 0 bases from J, with 8 bases between. Germline V gene data show CDR1 as MNHEY and CDR2 as SVGAGI.

The chain employs TRBV5-6 and TRBJ2-5, with TRBD2 matching over 8 bases. CDR1 is SGHDT and CDR2 is YYEEEE in the germline V gene. V trimming: 1 base; J trimming: 5 bases; junction bases outside the gene matches: 7. This CDR3 comprises 15 residues. The CDR3 sequence: CASSLQLAGRETQYF. The DNA for the CDR3 is TGTGCCAGCAGCTTGCAGCTAGCGGGTCGGGAGACCCAGTACTTC.

This chain links TRBV19 with TRBJ1-2; D may be TRBD1 (6 bases). The V gene's germline CDR1 is LNHDA and CDR2 SQIVND (reference sequence). Trimming cost V 6 bases and J 3 bases, with 17 bases left between them. The CDR3 spans 15 residues. CDR3 sequence: CASRPDRSPYYGYTF. The CDR3 nucleotides read TGTGCCAGTAGACCCGACAGGTCTCCCTACTATGGCTACACCTTC.

The rearrangement links TRBV18 to TRBJ2-2; D gene uncertain. The germline V and J ends were trimmed by 4 bases and 7 bases, with 10 bases remaining between them. This CDR3 spans 13 amino acids. Germline-derived CDR1 and CDR2 are KGHSH and LQKENI. CDR3 loop: CASSQETGGELFF. CDR3 DNA: TGTGCCAGCTCACAAGAAACGGGCGGGGAGCTGTTTTTT.

This rearrangement joins TRBV10-3 to TRBJ2-2, with TRBD1 as a possible D gene (6 bases). The CDR3 loop spans 15 amino acids. The V end lost 0 bases, the J end lost 2 bases, and 7 bases lay between the germline ends. CDR1 and CDR2 (germline): ENHRY, SYGVKD. CDR3 sequence reads: CAISESGTNTGELFF. The CDR3 DNA follows: TGTGCCATCAGTGAGTCTGGGACAAACACCGGGGAGCTGTTTTTT.

The chain is built from TRBV10-3 and TRBJ1-3, with D perhaps TRBD1 (6 bases). Germline V lookup: CDR1 ENHRY, CDR2 SYGVKD. This CDR3 region has 14 residues. V was pared by 4 bases and J by 5 bases, with 12 bases between. The CDR3 loop reads CAISGGAERNTIYF. The CDR3 nucleotides read TGTGCCATCAGTGGGGGGGCCGAAAGAAACACCATATATTTT.